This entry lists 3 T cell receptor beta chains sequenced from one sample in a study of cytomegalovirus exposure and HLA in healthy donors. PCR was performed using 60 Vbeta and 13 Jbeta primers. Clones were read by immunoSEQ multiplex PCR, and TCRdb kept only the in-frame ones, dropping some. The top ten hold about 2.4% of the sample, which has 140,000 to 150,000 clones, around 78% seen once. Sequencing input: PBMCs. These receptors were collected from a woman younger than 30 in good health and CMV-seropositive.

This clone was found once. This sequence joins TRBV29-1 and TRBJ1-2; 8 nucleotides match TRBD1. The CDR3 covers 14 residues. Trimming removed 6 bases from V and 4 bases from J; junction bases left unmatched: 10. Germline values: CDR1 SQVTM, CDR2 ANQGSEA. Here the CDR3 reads CSVGSRGLGYGYTF. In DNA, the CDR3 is TGCAGCGTCGGCTCCAGGGGGCTCGGCTATGGCTACACCTTC.

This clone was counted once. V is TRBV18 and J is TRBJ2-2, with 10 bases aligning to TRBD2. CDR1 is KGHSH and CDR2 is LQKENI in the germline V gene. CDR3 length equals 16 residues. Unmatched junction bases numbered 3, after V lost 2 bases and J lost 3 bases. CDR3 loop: CASSPTSGDYTGELFF. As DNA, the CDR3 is TGTGCCAGCTCACCAACTAGCGGGGACTACACCGGGGAGCTGTTTTTT.

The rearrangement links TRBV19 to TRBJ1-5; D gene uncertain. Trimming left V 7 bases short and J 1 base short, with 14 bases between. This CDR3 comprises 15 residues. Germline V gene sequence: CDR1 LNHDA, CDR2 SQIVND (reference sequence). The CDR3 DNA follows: TGTGCCAGTACCGCAGCGTTGGTAAGCAATCAGCCCCAGCATTTT. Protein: CASTAALVSNQPQHF. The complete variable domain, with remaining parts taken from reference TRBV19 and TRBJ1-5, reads DGGITQSPKYLFRKEGQNVTLSCEQNLNHDAMYWYRQDPGQGLRLIYYSQIVNDFQKGDIAEGYSVSREKKESFPLTVTSAQKNPTAFYLCASTAALVSNQPQHFGDGTRLSIL.